This T cell receptor beta chain was recorded in a study of read filtering for tumor transcriptome and immune sequencing. Looking at the study overall: 8 patients were R-ISS I, about 16 were R-ISS II, more than five were R-ISS III. DNase treatment preceded whole-transcriptome library preparation. General study findings and limits: Dropping single-read clonotypes raised IR-seq and RNA-seq shared-clonotype correlation. The sorted CD138-negative fraction was a mixed bone marrow immune population, not purified T cells.

Trimming left V 7 bases short and J 3 bases short, with 12 bases between. From germline, CDR1 is SQVTM and CDR2 ANQGSEA. This CDR3 is 12 amino acids long. This clonotype was recorded a few times. The antigen is unknown. This library used around 0.4 ug RNA and molecular barcoded adaptors spanning alpha/delta and beta/gamma chains. TCRdb reprocessed the reads via MiXCR and lists one record per CDR3 protein. Seen here are 12,000 to 15,000 distinct CDR3 sequences, just over 20% observed once, and the top ten hold more than 70%. The receptor was derived from a donor at least 40 years old with multiple myeloma. The chain employs TRBV29-1 and TRBJ2-5; weak D call: TRBD1 (7 bases). Sample: a population of CD138-negative cells sorted from bone marrow. This CDR3 reads CSGSRGEETQYF. Here the CDR3 DNA reads TGCAGCGGCAGCAGGGGGGAAGAGACCCAGTACTTC. The full variable domain, with the rest looked up from reference TRBV29-1 and TRBJ2-5, is SAVISQKPSRDICQRGTSLTIQCQVDSQVTMMFWYRQQPGQSLTLIATANQGSEATYESGFVIDKFPISRPNLTFSTLTVSNMSPEDSSIYLCSGSRGEETQYFGPGTRLLVL.